This T cell receptor (beta chain) was recorded in a study of human T cells and chemical hapten exposure (dated by TCRdb to the early 2020s). Study-wide context: For sensitization, 2% DPC in acetone was applied to a roughly 2 cm by roughly 2 cm area of upper inner arm skin. Throughout the approximately 22-week study period, patients were also given weekly therapeutic DPC doses on the scalp. Patch testing was done on the upper back using Finn chambers containing 0.01% DPC, and results were scored after 6 days according to International Contact Dermatitis Research Group standards. Alopecia areata with under or over 50% scalp involvement, alopecia totalis and alopecia universalis were represented in the patient cohort, which was mostly female. Libraries were pooled for sequencing, and variation in per-sample TCR yields was attributed mainly to small differences in library volumes within the pool. This study followed changes in the peripheral blood TCR repertoire in vivo during primary and secondary sensitization of alopecia patients to the hapten diphenylcyclopropenone (DPC). Patient blood was sampled pre-sensitization (week 0) and at 2, 6 and about 24 weeks after DPC sensitization. About 28 alopecia patients gave blood for TCR sequencing at one to four time points (pre-sensitization, 2, 6 and 24 weeks).

Preparation of the library involved RACE. The instrument given in TCRdb is NextSeq 500. During library preparation, unique molecular identifiers were attached to individual cDNA molecules so that TCRs could be counted in a quantitative, reproducible way. For every blood RNA sample, sequencing covered both the TCR alpha and TCR beta chains. As for the original processing: Samples had a median of around 92,000 TCRs, with a range from 23,224 to 690,600. V, J and CDR3 annotation of the TCR reads was performed with the Decombinator software suite. To make PS versus PT1 abundance plots, every sample was subsampled to the same number of TCRs (28,000). Expanded TCRs were defined as absent before sensitization and observed at least eight times at the 2-week time point. TCRdb reprocessing: public reads trimmed at Q25 with fastp, clones called with MiXCR, in-frame beta chains kept. Rows with a matching CDR3 protein are joined into one entry that keeps the most common DNA and genes. The V and J calls come from TCRdb's annotation, not from the publication. The sample yields about 190,000 distinct CDR3 sequences; about 25% were counted once. The top ten hold roughly 2.5% of the sample.

CDR1 MNHEY and CDR2 SVGAGI are derived from the germline V gene. The junction shows trimming of 4 bases on V and 7 bases on J, and the gene matches do not reach 8 bases of it. The CDR3 holds 16 amino acids from the cysteine to the phenylalanine. Left in the record is the CDR3 DNA by itself, 48 bases read in frame from the first base. Study-wide findings and limitations: Patch test score correlated positively with the number of PT1 expanded TCRs, reaching significance at thresholds 8, 16 and 32 but not at 4. Repeated subsampling changed both the strength of the expansion versus patch-test correlation and the threshold at which the correlation became significant. DPC sensitization did not change how many TCRs were above 1 in 1000 frequency, and no evidence was found of alterations in global repertoire structure. Compared with pre-sensitization or healthy control sets, expanded TCRs formed significantly more large CDR3 similarity clusters, which is consistent with antigen-driven responses. Because every patient had alopecia, a presumed autoimmune disease, the patients' immune response might differ from that of healthy individuals.

The sample's time point label, in plain terms: patch test 3, about 24 weeks after DPC sensitization. In light of the paper, this sample's treatment or condition label describes: therapeutic diphenylcyclopropenone sensitization with weekly scalp DPC. At every patch-test visit, the blood draw took place before the patch test was put on. Patients were considered eligible if aged 18 to 70, diagnosed with alopecia and deemed suitable for DPC therapy, and patients were excluded if pregnant. Unfractionated whole blood was collected in Tempus Blood RNA tubes, and total RNA was extracted from that blood. A word on this clonotype: This receptor's antigen is unknown. Base qualities are not at hand, and no much larger clone is one base apart.

This clonotype was sampled from a woman aged 40 to 55 with alopecia areata. Some clones in this sample may be carry-over from other donors' samples. The sample consisted of whole blood, taken in connection with sensitization to the hapten diphenylcyclopropenone (DPC). Recombination connected TRBV6-5 to TRBJ1-4; 11 bases in between match TRBD1. This receptor has the CDR3 CASSSRTGGGGEKLFF. At the DNA level, the sequence is TGTGCCAGCAGTTCGCGGACAGGGGGCGGAGGTGAAAAACTGTTTTTT.